This entry lists 28 T cell receptor beta chains sequenced from one sample in a study of blood T cell repertoires in COVID-19. Sequenced by immunoSEQ multiplex PCR; TCRdb stores in-frame clones only, minus some. The sample holds 400,000 or so clones; more than 80% are singletons and the top ten take 0.9% to 1.2%. The sequenced sample was PBMCs or T cells enriched from blood (not recorded which). All receptors derive from a man aged 30-40 years who had recovered from COVID-19.

The count of this clone is one. The chain is built from TRBV2 and TRBJ1-2; 7 bases agree with TRBD1. After removal of 10 bases from V and 4 bases from J, the junction contained 6 bases not matched to a gene. Germline-derived CDR1 and CDR2 are SNHLY and FYNNEI. This CDR3 comprises 12 residues. CDR3 loop: CANADRAYGYTF. The CDR3 DNA sequence: TGTGCCAACGCAGACAGGGCCTATGGCTACACCTTC. The full variable domain, with the rest looked up from reference TRBV2 and TRBJ1-2, is EPEVTQTPSHQVTQMGQEVILRCVPISNHLYFYWYRQILGQKVEFLVSFYNNEISEKSEIFDDQFSVERPDGSNFTLKIRSTKLEDSAMYFCANADRAYGYTFGSGTRLTVV.

The chain has TRBV11-2 and TRBJ2-7, with 8 bases fitting TRBD1. CDR1 is SGHAT and CDR2 is FQNNGV in the germline V gene. This CDR3 contains 17 residues. With V trimmed by 4 bases and J by 0 bases, 11 bases remained unmatched. CDR3 residues: CASSYSPQGAVSYEQYF. Here the CDR3 DNA reads TGTGCCAGCAGCTATTCGCCTCAGGGGGCGGTCTCCTACGAGCAGTACTTC.

V and J are TRBV19 and TRBJ1-5; 10 nucleotides align to TRBD1. The CDR3 extends over 17 amino acids. V shed 7 bases, J shed 2 bases, and the junction held 11 bases outside the gene matches. Germline V lookup: CDR1 LNHDA, CDR2 SQIVND (reference sequence). The CDR3 loop reads CASTPGQGNSGNQPQHF. CDR3 DNA sequence: TGTGCCAGTACCCCGGGACAGGGGAATTCGGGCAATCAGCCCCAGCATTTT.

This chain joins TRBV10-3 and TRBJ2-2; D is unresolved. The CDR3 runs to 14 residues. Germline lookup yields CDR1 ENHRY and CDR2 SYGVKD. Trimming left V 7 bases short and J 4 bases short, with 13 bases between. CDR3 nucleotides: TGTGCCATCACCAACCCTTCTAGCACCGGGGAGCTGTTTTTT. As protein: CAITNPSSTGELFF.

The rearrangement links TRBV10-2 to TRBJ2-2; no definite D call. The CDR3 spans 16 residues. Deletions cut 3 bases from V and 3 bases from J, with 14 bases between. Germline V CDR1 and CDR2: WSHSY, SAAADI. The CDR3 sequence is CASSDTTWYDTGELFF. The CDR3 nucleotides read TGCGCCAGCAGTGATACTACGTGGTACGACACCGGGGAGCTGTTTTTT.

The table lists this clone with a count of one. The genes are TRBV6-5 and TRBJ2-7; D unclear. This CDR3 is built from 14 residues. The germline V gene has CDR1 MNHEY and CDR2 SVGAGI. Trimming stripped 0 bases from V and 7 bases from J, with 13 bases between. CDR3 bases: TGTGCCAGCAGTTACTCGACAATAGGCCGGGAGCAGTACTTC. Protein product: CASSYSTIGREQYF.

This chain uses TRBV12-5 with TRBJ1-2, with D perhaps matching TRBD1 (5 bases). The CDR3 is made up of 12 amino acids. The germline V and J ends were trimmed by 4 bases and 6 bases, with 9 bases remaining between them. Germline CDR1 reads LGHNT; CDR2 reads FRNRAP. CDR3 region: CASGSPRDGYTF. The DNA of the CDR3 is TGTGCTAGTGGTTCCCCCAGGGATGGCTACACCTTC.

This clone came up a few times. V gene TRBV2 combines with J gene TRBJ1-4; 7 bases agree with TRBD1. CDR3 length: 14 residues. V trimming: 5 bases; J trimming: 7 bases; junction bases outside the gene matches: 7. Germline CDR1 and CDR2: SNHLY and FYNNEI. CDR3 sequence: CASSSRGVSEKLFF. CDR3 DNA: TGTGCCAGCAGTTCCAGGGGGGTCAGTGAAAAACTGTTTTTT.

The rearrangement joins TRBV5-6 to TRBJ2-2; 9 bases map to TRBD2. The CDR3 loop spans 15 amino acids. The germline V gene has CDR1 SGHDT and CDR2 YYEEEE. J lost 4 bases, V lost 4 bases, and 5 bases had no gene match. CDR3 coding DNA: TGTGCCAGCAGCCGGGGCGGGAGGGCCACCGGGGAGCTGTTTTTT. Its translation: CASSRGGRATGELFF. Together with reference TRBV5-6 and TRBJ2-2, the CDR3 gives the full variable domain: DAGVTQSPTHLIKTRGQQVTLRCSPKSGHDTVSWYQQALGQGPQFIFQYYEEEERQRGNFPDRFSGHQFPNYSSELNVNALLLGDSALYLCASSRGGRATGELFFGEGSRLTVL.

The chain uses TRBV18 and TRBJ2-7, with D perhaps TRBD1 (6 bases). Per germline, CDR1 KGHSH and CDR2 LQKENI. The ends were cut back, 4 bases at V and 0 bases at J, with 10 bases in the middle. The CDR3 is made up of 14 amino acids. The CDR3: CASSRGGSSYEQYF. In DNA, the CDR3 is TGTGCCAGCTCACGAGGGGGAAGCTCCTACGAGCAGTACTTC.

V is TRBV29-1 and J is TRBJ2-5; tentative D call: TRBD1 (6 bases). Trimming removed 5 bases at V and 4 bases at J, with 11 bases between. Germline CDR1 reads SQVTM; CDR2 reads ANQGSEA. CDR3 length: 12 residues. The CDR3 loop reads CSVTGTLETQYF. The DNA for the CDR3 is TGCAGCGTTACCGGGACACTAGAGACCCAGTACTTC.

This clone was detected a few times. The chain couples TRBV28 to TRBJ1-2; D remains ambiguous. The CDR3 totals 11 residues. Germline V gene sequence: CDR1 MDHEN, CDR2 SYDVKM. V was shortened by 7 bases and J by 8 bases, with 11 bases between the two germline ends. This chain's CDR3 is CASIGLAGYTF. DNA for the CDR3: TGTGCCAGCATTGGGCTGGCGGGCTACACCTTC.

The chain uses TRBV6-5 and TRBJ2-1; 10 bases match TRBD2. There are 14 residues in the CDR3. V lost 5 bases, J lost 7 bases, and 5 bases stayed unmatched. Germline assignment: CDR1 MNHEY and CDR2 SVGAGI. The CDR3 nucleotides are TGTGCCAGCAGTAACCTAGCGGGAGTAAATGAGCAGTTCTTC. This codes for CASSNLAGVNEQFF.

This rearrangement joins TRBV18 to TRBJ1-6; tentatively, D is TRBD1 (5 bases). Looked up from germline, CDR1 is KGHSH and CDR2 is LQKENI. This CDR3 has 15 amino acids. With 2 bases removed from V and 7 bases from J, the gap between germline ends came to 12 bases. The CDR3 sequence is CASSPTSDRNSPLHF. CDR3 in DNA: TGTGCCAGCTCACCAACTTCAGACAGAAATTCACCCCTCCACTTT.

This clone has a single count. The rearrangement uses TRBV13 and TRBJ1-4; 7 bases line up with TRBD1. The CDR3 has 17 amino acids. V gave up 3 bases and J gave up 0 bases; unmatched junction bases: 7. CDR1 and CDR2 from the germline V gene are PRHDT and FYEKMQ (reference sequence). The CDR3 DNA is TGTGCCAGCAGCTTCCGGGACAGCGGACCAACTAATGAAAAACTGTTTTTT. Translating gives CASSFRDSGPTNEKLFF.

The V and J genes are TRBV11-2 and TRBJ2-1, with 8 bases aligning to TRBD2. Per germline, CDR1 SGHAT and CDR2 FQNNGV. After removal of 3 bases from V and 2 bases from J, the junction contained 6 bases not matched to a gene. This CDR3 region has 16 residues. The CDR3 region has the DNA TGTGCCAGCAGCTTCGGGGGGGCGCAAACCTACAATGAGCAGTTCTTC. Translation gives CASSFGGAQTYNEQFF.

V and J are TRBV9 and TRBJ2-2; 13 bases map to TRBD2. Germline CDR1 and CDR2: SGDLS and YYNGEE. V shed 2 bases, J shed 6 bases, and the junction held 4 bases outside the gene matches. The CDR3 runs 16 residues. The CDR3 DNA is TGTGCCAGCAGCGTTGGACTAGCGGGAGAACCCGGGGAGCTGTTTTTT. This gives the protein CASSVGLAGEPGELFF. Looking up the rest from reference TRBV9 and TRBJ2-2 gives the full variable domain: DSGVTQTPKHLITATGQRVTLRCSPRSGDLSVYWYQQSLDQGLQFLIQYYNGEERAKGNILERFSAQQFPDLHSELNLSSLELGDSALYFCASSVGLAGEPGELFFGEGSRLTVL.

The chain uses TRBV7-2 and TRBJ2-7; possible D gene TRBD2, 5 bases. V was cut by 3 bases and J by 2 bases, with 11 bases left in between. CDR1 and CDR2 (germline): SGHTA, FQGNSA. The CDR3 is made up of 14 amino acids. The CDR3 here is CASSFSAGTYEQYF. The CDR3, as DNA: TGTGCCAGCAGCTTTTCCGCGGGCACCTACGAGCAGTACTTC. Filled out from reference TRBV7-2 and TRBJ2-7, the complete variable domain reads GAGVSQSPSNKVTEKGKDVELRCDPISGHTALYWYRQSLGQGLEFLIYFQGNSAPDKSGLPSDRFSAERTGGSVSTLTIQRTQQEDSAVYLCASSFSAGTYEQYFGPGTRLTVT.

The chain recombines TRBV19 with TRBJ2-3; D is undetermined. There are 13 residues in the CDR3. The V gene's germline CDR1 is LNHDA and CDR2 SQIVND (reference sequence). Trimming removed 7 bases from V and 7 bases from J, with 15 bases in between. The CDR3 sequence: CASNQRRGNTQYF. The CDR3 nucleotides read TGTGCCAGTAACCAACGTCGAGGAAATACGCAGTATTTT. Using reference TRBV19 and TRBJ2-3 for the parts outside the CDR3, the full variable domain is DGGITQSPKYLFRKEGQNVTLSCEQNLNHDAMYWYRQDPGQGLRLIYYSQIVNDFQKGDIAEGYSVSREKKESFPLTVTSAQKNPTAFYLCASNQRRGNTQYFGPGTRLTVL.

V gene TRBV7-2 combines with J gene TRBJ2-7; 8 bases are a match to TRBD1. The CDR3 spans 16 residues. J lost 3 bases, V lost 3 bases, and 10 bases had no gene match. Germline-derived CDR1 and CDR2 are SGHTA and FQGNSA. The CDR3 DNA reads TGTGCCAGCAGCTTGGACAGGGTCGTCGTTAGCTACGAGCAGTACTTC. It translates to CASSLDRVVVSYEQYF.

Points on this clone: The germline gene is not matched at one end of the junction; a read error may be the cause. The chain employs TRBV7-7 and TRBJ2-5; D is possibly TRBD2 (5 bases). CDR1 and CDR2 (germline): SSHAT, FNYEAQ (reference sequence). The CDR3 has 13 amino acids. The DNA of the CDR3 is TGTGCTAGCACCTCGGGGATTCAAGAGACCCAGTACTTC. It is translated as CASTSGIQETQYF.

In its sample, this clone was seen a few times. This chain connects TRBV10-1 to TRBJ2-2; a possible D gene is TRBD2 (6 bases). The V gene's germline CDR1 is WNHNN and CDR2 SYGVQD (reference sequence). The CDR3 consists of 14 residues. Deletions cut 5 bases from V and 2 bases from J, with 9 bases between. The CDR3 loop reads CASSNGGNTGELFF. The CDR3 DNA reads as TGCGCCAGCAGTAACGGGGGAAACACCGGGGAGCTGTTTTTT.

The rearrangement uses TRBV6-5 and TRBJ1-4, with D perhaps matching TRBD1 (6 bases). Germline CDR1 is MNHEY and CDR2 is SVGAGI. The CDR3 is 15 amino acids. With 6 bases removed from V and 7 bases from J, the gap between germline ends came to 18 bases. CDR3 residues: CASSQNQGSGEKLFF. In nucleotides, the CDR3 is TGTGCCAGCAGCCAAAATCAGGGGTCGGGTGAAAAACTGTTTTTT.

The chain couples TRBV5-1 to TRBJ2-3; a weak D match, TRBD1 (5 bases). The germline CDR1 and CDR2 sequences are SGHRS and YFSETQ. Trimming removed 1 base from V and 5 bases from J, with 8 bases in between. The CDR3 has 13 amino acids. The CDR3 loop is CASSLTDRDTQYF. CDR3 DNA sequence: TGCGCCAGCAGCTTGACCGACAGAGATACGCAGTATTTT.

On this clone: Within the sample, other DNA sequences also encode this same CDR3. V gene TRBV5-1 combines with J gene TRBJ2-2, with 7 positions matching TRBD1. V dropped 5 bases and J dropped 3; count of bases not matched to a gene: 10. CDR1 and CDR2 (germline): SGHRS, YFSETQ. This CDR3 spans 16 amino acids. CDR3 protein: CASSLTGARDTGELFF. The CDR3 bases are TGCGCCAGCAGTTTAACAGGGGCTAGGGACACCGGGGAGCTGTTTTTT.

The chain joins TRBV30 to TRBJ2-5; D gene unclear. V was shortened by 5 bases and J by 4 bases, with 8 bases between the two germline ends. The CDR3 has 11 amino acids. The germline V gene encodes CDR1 GTSNPN and CDR2 SVGIG (reference sequence). CDR3 in DNA: TGTGCCTGGGCTTGGGCAGAGACCCAGTACTTC. Its protein is CAWAWAETQYF.

The chain has TRBV7-2 and TRBJ1-5; D is perhaps TRBD1 (5 bases). The length of the CDR3 is 13 residues. The germline CDR1 and CDR2 sequences are SGHTA and FQGNSA. The V and J ends lost 5 bases and 4 bases respectively, with 9 bases between them. DNA for the CDR3: TGTGCCAGCAGCACTCAGGGTAATCAGCCCCAGCATTTT. Its protein is CASSTQGNQPQHF. The complete variable domain, with remaining parts taken from reference TRBV7-2 and TRBJ1-5, reads GAGVSQSPSNKVTEKGKDVELRCDPISGHTALYWYRQSLGQGLEFLIYFQGNSAPDKSGLPSDRFSAERTGGSVSTLTIQRTQQEDSAVYLCASSTQGNQPQHFGDGTRLSIL.

The count of this clone is one. This sequence joins TRBV5-1 and TRBJ2-2, with 8 nucleotides matching TRBD1. CDR3 length: 15 amino acids. Germline V gene data show CDR1 as SGHRS and CDR2 as YFSETQ. Trimming took 4 bases from V and 5 from J; bases not matched to a gene: 7. The CDR3 nucleotides read TGCGCCAGCAGCCCCGGACAGGGTGAGACCGGGGAGCTGTTTTTT. Its translation is CASSPGQGETGELFF.